The 22 T cell receptor beta chains below come from one sample, sequenced in a study of blood T cells in healthy people across ages. Through a sample-barcoded 5' primer and a J-beta primer mix, a second PCR was run for 7 to 11 cycles. TCRdb recomputed calls from the 5' RACE reads with MiXCR, one row per CDR3 protein. This table holds approximately 800,000 distinct CDR3 sequences, around 62% found once. The sample consisted of blood. The receptors were gathered from a man between 25 and 39 years old in good health.

This chain joins TRBV12-3 or TRBV12-4 and TRBJ2-1; 7 nucleotides match TRBD1. The CDR3 sequence is 16 residues long. V dropped 5 bases and J dropped 0; count of bases not matched to a gene: 7. The CDR3 is CASSPPGTASYNEQFF. CDR3 coding DNA: TGTGCCAGCAGTCCCCCAGGGACAGCCTCCTACAATGAGCAGTTCTTC.

J is TRBJ2-1 and V is TRBV9, with TRBD2 matching 12 bases. CDR1 and CDR2 from the germline V gene are SGDLS and YYNGEE. Trimming at V came to 6 bases and at J to 6 bases, leaving 7 bases not matched to a gene. The CDR3 consists of 15 residues. CDR3 nucleotide sequence: TGTGCCAGCACCACTTCTAGCGGGGGGGCCAATGAGCAGTTCTTC. As protein: CASTTSSGGANEQFF.

The genes are TRBV4-3 and TRBJ2-7, with TRBD1 as a possible D gene (6 bases). Looked up from germline, CDR1 is LGHNA and CDR2 is YSLEER. The CDR3 has 13 residues. V was shortened by 8 bases and J by 4 bases, with 15 bases between the two germline ends. CDR3 protein: CASGRQARYEQYF. The CDR3 bases are TGCGCCAGCGGGCGACAGGCCCGATACGAGCAGTACTTC.

The chain employs TRBV30 and TRBJ2-5; 7 nucleotides match TRBD1. The germline gives CDR1 GTSNPN, CDR2 SVGIG (reference sequence). This CDR3 spans 15 amino acids. Losses at the gene ends were 2 bases for V and 4 bases for J; bases not matched to a gene: 10. CDR3 bases: TGTGCCTGGAGTCCTGGACAGGCCTCTGGAGAGACCCAGTACTTC. Translated, it gives CAWSPGQASGETQYF.

V usage is TRBV6-6 and J usage is TRBJ1-2, with 10 bases that match TRBD1. J gave up 3 bases and V 11 bases, and 15 bases lay outside the gene matches. The CDR3 totals 16 residues. CDR1 and CDR2 (germline): MNHNY, SVGAGI (reference sequence). The CDR3 region is CAADKTGTGVDYGYTF. As DNA, the CDR3 is TGTGCCGCGGACAAAACGGGGACAGGGGTCGACTATGGCTACACCTTC.

As concerns this clonotype: One junction end does not reproduce the germline sequence, and a read error may be involved. The V call is TRBV25-1, the J call TRBJ2-5; D might be TRBD1 or TRBD2, each matching 5 bases. The CDR3 covers 14 residues. CDR1 and CDR2 from the germline V gene are MGHDK and SYGVNS. The CDR3 sequence is CAGSEVGGQETQYF. The CDR3 DNA follows: TGTGCCGGCAGTGAAGTTGGGGGACAAGAGACCCAGTACTTC.

This clonotype has a handful of counts. CDR3 in amino acids: CASSFTSGGEDEQFF. CDR3 nucleotide sequence: TGCGCCAGCAGCTTCACTAGCGGGGGGGAAGATGAGCAGTTCTTC. The chain links TRBV5-1 to TRBJ2-1, with 13 bases lining up with TRBD2. The germline V gene encodes CDR1 SGHRS and CDR2 YFSETQ. The junction had 4 bases not matched to a gene; V was cut back by 2 bases and J by 8 bases. The CDR3 has 15 amino acids.

V is TRBV7-2 and J is TRBJ2-3, with D possibly being TRBD1 (5 bases). The CDR3 runs 14 residues. The germline CDR1 and CDR2 sequences are SGHTA and FQGNSA. The V end was cut by 5 bases, the J end by 2 bases, with 11 bases between. The CDR3 region is CASSGAAPTDTQYF. The CDR3 DNA reads TGTGCCAGCAGCGGGGCCGCGCCCACAGATACGCAGTATTTT.

This clonotype was counted ten times or more. The V call is TRBV7-2, the J call TRBJ2-3; perhaps D is TRBD1 or TRBD2 (6 bases each). Trimming stripped 5 bases from V and 4 bases from J, with 13 bases between. Germline CDR1 is SGHTA and CDR2 is FQGNSA. This CDR3 is 14 amino acids long. The CDR3 is CASSVTGTADTQYF. The CDR3 coding sequence is TGTGCCAGCAGCGTAACAGGGACTGCAGATACGCAGTATTTT.

V usage is TRBV29-1 and J usage is TRBJ1-4; D gene ambiguous. Germline V gene lookup returns CDR1 SQVTM and CDR2 ANQGSEA. The CDR3 covers 14 residues. Trimming removed 4 bases at V and 0 bases at J, with 9 bases between. For the CDR3, the DNA is TGCAGCGTTGTGGCGAATCCAACTAATGAAAAACTGTTTTTT. Translating gives CSVVANPTNEKLFF.

In this sample, this clonotype turned up a few times. The chain combines TRBV20-1 with TRBJ2-1, with 8 positions matching TRBD2. Germline V CDR1 and CDR2: DFQATT, SNEGSKA (reference sequence). The CDR3 contains 15 residues. The V and J ends lost 0 bases and 8 bases, in that order; junction bases with no gene match: 9. CDR3 DNA sequence: TGCAGTGCTAGAGATACCGGGGGGGACTTCGATGAGCAGTTCTTC. Its protein product is CSARDTGGDFDEQFF.

A few counts support this clonotype. V and J are TRBV7-9 and TRBJ1-2; the D is unclear. Trimming shortened V by 1 base and J by 5 bases, and 11 bases separated the two germline ends. Germline lookup yields CDR1 SEHNR and CDR2 FQNEAQ (reference sequence). The CDR3 spans 14 residues. CDR3 sequence: CASSLETIGYGYTF. The CDR3, as DNA: TGTGCCAGCAGCTTAGAGACTATCGGATATGGCTACACCTTC.

This clonotype was seen only a few times. The chain links TRBV20-1 to TRBJ1-2; D not certain. CDR3 size: 14 residues. V lost 2 bases and J lost 0, with 10 bases in between. Germline V CDR1 and CDR2: DFQATT, SNEGSKA (reference sequence). The DNA of the CDR3 is TGCAGTGCTAGACGTGGAGGAGCTAACTATGGCTACACCTTC. Amino acid sequence: CSARRGGANYGYTF.

This chain links TRBV24-1 with TRBJ1-2; D unclear. CDR3 length: 13 amino acids. The V end lost 4 bases, the J end lost 8 bases, and 13 bases lay between the germline ends. The germline gives CDR1 KGHDR, CDR2 SFDVKD. CDR3 sequence (DNA): TGTGCCACCAGTGAACTAAAACCCCGGGGCTACACCTTC. Translated, it gives CATSELKPRGYTF.

This clonotype appeared a few times. The chain recombines TRBV5-6 with TRBJ2-1, with TRBD2 identical over 9 bases. V was clipped by 7 bases and J by 10 bases; unmatched bases: 18. The CDR3 spans 16 residues. Germline-derived CDR1 and CDR2 are SGHDT and YYEEEE. CDR3 coding DNA: TGTGCCAGCCACGGGGGTGGGCTAGCGGGGCTAGAGGAGCAGTTCTTC. It translates to CASHGGGLAGLEEQFF.

CDR3 sequence: CATSSGLAAYNEQFF. Written as DNA, the CDR3 is TGTGCCACCAGCAGCGGACTAGCGGCTTACAATGAGCAGTTCTTC. The chain has TRBV15 and TRBJ2-1; the match to TRBD2 covers 10 bases. Germline loops: CDR1 LNHNV, CDR2 YYDKDF (reference sequence). The CDR3 totals 15 residues. V trimming: 3 bases; J trimming: 4 bases; junction bases outside the gene matches: 3.

The chain couples TRBV29-1 to TRBJ1-1, with 9 positions matching TRBD1. The CDR3 is made up of 14 amino acids. Germline-derived CDR1 and CDR2 are SQVTM and ANQGSEA. The V segment lost 8 bases and the J segment 5 bases; nucleotides outside the gene matches: 12. CDR3 in DNA: TGCAGCACCTCCCAGGGACAGGGTGGGACTGAAGCTTTCTTT. As protein: CSTSQGQGGTEAFF.

The chain couples TRBV11-2 to TRBJ2-7, with D unclear. The germline V gene has CDR1 SGHAT and CDR2 FQNNGV. V shed 3 bases and J shed 3 bases, with 15 bases lying between them. This CDR3 spans 15 amino acids. The CDR3 nucleotides are TGTGCCAGCAGCTTCTCGAGAGGCACCCTCTACGAGCAGTACTTC. Translating gives CASSFSRGTLYEQYF.

CDR3 sequence (DNA): TGTGCCAGCAATGTCCGGGGGGGCCTAGGCGATACGCAGTATTTT. Its protein is CASNVRGGLGDTQYF. J is TRBJ2-3 and V is TRBV12-3 or TRBV12-4; 8 nucleotides agree with TRBD2. The V segment lost 7 bases and the J segment 6 bases; nucleotides outside the gene matches: 12. This CDR3 has 15 residues.

This rearrangement joins TRBV7-2 to TRBJ2-7, with TRBD2 as a possible D gene (5 bases). The CDR3 spans 14 residues. Germline V CDR1 and CDR2: SGHTA, FQGNSA. V shed 1 base and J shed 5 bases, with 12 bases lying between them. As DNA, the CDR3 is TGTGCCAGCAGCTTAGAACGAGGGTTCGACGAGCAGTACTTC. This codes for CASSLERGFDEQYF.

Only a few counts were recorded for this clonotype. A much bigger clone sits one base away, suggesting this may be a read error. V and J are TRBV7-9 and TRBJ2-7; no definite D call. Germline CDR1 SEHNR, CDR2 FQNEAQ (reference sequence). Trimming removed 1 base from V and 5 bases from J, with 6 bases in between. The CDR3 contains 12 residues. The CDR3 region is CASSLGVDEQYF. The CDR3 nucleotides read TGTGCCAGCAGCTTAGGGGTCGACGAGCAGTACTTC.

The V and J genes are TRBV5-8 and TRBJ1-6; no clear D. Looked up from germline, CDR1 is SGHTS and CDR2 is YDEGEE. The CDR3 extends over 13 amino acids. V was clipped by 5 bases and J by 8 bases, with 11 bases between them. As DNA, the CDR3 is TGTGCCAGCAGTGAGTGGCGGTATTCACCCCTCCACTTT. It specifies CASSEWRYSPLHF.